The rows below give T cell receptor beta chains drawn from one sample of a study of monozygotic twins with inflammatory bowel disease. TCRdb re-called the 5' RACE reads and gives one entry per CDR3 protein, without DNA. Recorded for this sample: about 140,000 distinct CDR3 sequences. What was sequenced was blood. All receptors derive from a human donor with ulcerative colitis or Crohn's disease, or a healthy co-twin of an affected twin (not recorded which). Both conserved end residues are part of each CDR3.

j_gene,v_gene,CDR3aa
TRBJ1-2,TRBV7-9,CASSLVQGYGYTF
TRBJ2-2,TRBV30,CAWRGTGELFF
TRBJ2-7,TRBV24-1,CATSESWTRGRDEQYF
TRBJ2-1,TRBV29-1,CSVELGISYNEQFF
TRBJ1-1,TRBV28,CASSSLWFAFF
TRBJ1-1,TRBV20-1,CSARTGGWTEAFF
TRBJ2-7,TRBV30,CAWSYTGTGYYEQYF
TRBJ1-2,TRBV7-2,CASSRPGDYGYTF
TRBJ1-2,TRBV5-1,CASSGSRRGDYGYTF
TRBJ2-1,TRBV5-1,CASSLGSGTGGYNEQFF
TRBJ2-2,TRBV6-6,CASSYAPGLGELFF
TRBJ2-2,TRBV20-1,CSAHEREGGGELFF
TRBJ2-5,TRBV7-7,CASSHRDSRETQYF
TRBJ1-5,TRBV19,CASSRDRVVSNQPQHF
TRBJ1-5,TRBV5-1,CASSPGQGRFQPQHF
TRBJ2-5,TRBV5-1,CASSFGQGLETQYF